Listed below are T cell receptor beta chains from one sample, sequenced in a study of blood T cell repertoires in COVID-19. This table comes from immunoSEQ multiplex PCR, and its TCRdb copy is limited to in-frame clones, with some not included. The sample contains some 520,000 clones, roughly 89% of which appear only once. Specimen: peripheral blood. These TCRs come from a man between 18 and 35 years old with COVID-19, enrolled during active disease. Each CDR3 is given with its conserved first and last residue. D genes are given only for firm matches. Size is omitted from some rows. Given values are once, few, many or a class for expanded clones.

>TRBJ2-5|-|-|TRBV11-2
TGTGCCAGCAGCACCATATCCCGGGAGACCCAGTACTTC
CASSTISRETQYF
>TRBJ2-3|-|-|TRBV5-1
TGCGCCAGCAGCCCCCGGAGGGCAGATACGCAGTATTTT
CASSPRRADTQYF
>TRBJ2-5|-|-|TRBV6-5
TGTGCCAGCAGTTACTCTGTCCGGGGACAAGAGACCCAGTACTTC
CASSYSVRGQETQYF
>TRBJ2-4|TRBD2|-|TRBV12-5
TGTGCTAGTGGTTTGGCCGGGGGGGCCAACATTCAGTACTTC
CASGLAGGANIQYF
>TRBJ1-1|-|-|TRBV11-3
TGTGCCAGCAGCTGGCAACAGGGCTTGGACACTGAAGCTTTCTTT
CASSWQQGLDTEAFF
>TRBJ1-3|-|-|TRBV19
TGTGCCAGTAGTATCGGTGTTGCCCCTCCTGGAAACACCATATATTTT
CASSIGVAPPGNTIYF
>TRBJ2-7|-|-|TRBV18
TGTGCCAGCTCCCCGGCGTACGGCGGGACTTCCTACGAGCAGTACTTC
CASSPAYGGTSYEQYF
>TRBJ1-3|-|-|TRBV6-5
TGTGCCAGCAGGGACACCAGAAACACCATATATTTT
CASRDTRNTIYF
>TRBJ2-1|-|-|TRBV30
TGTGCCTGGGGTTCAGGCGGGCCAAACAATGAGCAGTTCTTC
CAWGSGGPNNEQFF
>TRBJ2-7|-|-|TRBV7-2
TGTGCCAGCAGCACGCATTCCCCCGGCTCCTACGAGCAGTACTTC
CASSTHSPGSYEQYF
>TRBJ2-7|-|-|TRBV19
TGTGCCAGTAATGGGGAGGACACCTACGAGCAGTACTTC
CASNGEDTYEQYF
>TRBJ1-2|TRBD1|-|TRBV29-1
TGCAGCGTTAAGGGGGCAACCTATGGCTACACCTTC
CSVKGATYGYTF
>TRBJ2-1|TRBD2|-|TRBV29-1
TGCAGCGTTGAAGGGGGAGGGGACAATGAGCAGTTCTTC
CSVEGGGDNEQFF
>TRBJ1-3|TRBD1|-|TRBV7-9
TGTGCCAGCAGCTTATTCACAGGGGTATCTGGAAACACCATATATTTT
CASSLFTGVSGNTIYF
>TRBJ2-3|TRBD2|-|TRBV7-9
TGTGCCAGCAGCTTAGTTAGCGGGTTTAGCACAGATACGCAGTATTTT
CASSLVSGFSTDTQYF
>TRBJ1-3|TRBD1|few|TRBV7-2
TGTGCCAGCAGCTTCTATACAGGGGGATCTGGAAACACCATATATTTT
CASSFYTGGSGNTIYF
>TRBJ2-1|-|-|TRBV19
TGTGCCAGTAGTATAGATTTGGGAGATAAGGATGAGCAGTTCTTC
CASSIDLGDKDEQFF
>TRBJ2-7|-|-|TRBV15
TGTGCCACCAGCAGAGGAGCGGGCGGCGGTCGATACGAGCAGTACTTC
CATSRGAGGGRYEQYF
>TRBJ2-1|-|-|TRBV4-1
TGCGCCAGCAGCCAAGTTGTTAGCCCCTACAATGAGCAGTTCTTC
CASSQVVSPYNEQFF
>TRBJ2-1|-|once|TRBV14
TGTGCCAGCAAGGCGGGATCCTACAATGAGCAGTTCTTC
CASKAGSYNEQFF
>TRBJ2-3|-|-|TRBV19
TGTGCCAGTAGGGACATCGCTAGCACAGATACGCAGTATTTT
CASRDIASTDTQYF
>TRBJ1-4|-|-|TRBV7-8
TGTGCCAGCACCCCGCGGGGGAAAAATGAAAAACTGTTTTTT
CASTPRGKNEKLFF
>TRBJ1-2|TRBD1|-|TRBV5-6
TGTGCCAGCAGCTTGGGACAGGGTGTCTATGGCTACACCTTC
CASSLGQGVYGYTF
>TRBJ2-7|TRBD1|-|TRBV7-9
TGTGCCAGCACACCCGGGGACAGGGGAGAGCAGTACTTC
CASTPGDRGEQYF
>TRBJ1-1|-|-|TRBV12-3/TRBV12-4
TGTGCCAGCAGTTGGAGGGGCACTGAAGCTTTCTTT
CASSWRGTEAFF
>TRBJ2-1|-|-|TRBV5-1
TGCGCCAGCAGCTTGGGGGCCAGGGATGAGCAGTTCTTC
CASSLGARDEQFF
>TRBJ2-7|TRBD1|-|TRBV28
TGTGCCAGCTCAACCGGACAGGTATACGAGCAGTACTTC
CASSTGQVYEQYF
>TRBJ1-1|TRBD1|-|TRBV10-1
TGCGCCAGCAGTGAAAGTTTGCAGGGGGTTGGTACTGAAGCTTTCTTT
CASSESLQGVGTEAFF
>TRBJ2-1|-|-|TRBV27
TGTGCCAGCAGTTTATTGGGCAACAATGAGCAGTTCTTC
CASSLLGNNEQFF
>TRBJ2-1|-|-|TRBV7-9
TGTGCCAGCAGCTTAGTACCGGGGGATGACAATGAGCAGTTCTTC
CASSLVPGDDNEQFF
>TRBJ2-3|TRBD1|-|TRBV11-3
TGTGCCAGCAGCTTAGATCCAGGGGGCTGGAGCACAGATACGCAGTATTTT
CASSLDPGGWSTDTQYF
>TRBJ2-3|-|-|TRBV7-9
TGTGCCAGCAGCCTCCTGACAGCCACAGATACGCAGTATTTT
CASSLLTATDTQYF
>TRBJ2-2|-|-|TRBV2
TGTGCCAGAATAGCGGCTGACACCGGGGAGCTGTTTTTT
CARIAADTGELFF
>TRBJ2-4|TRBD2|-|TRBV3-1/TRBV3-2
TGTGCCAGCAGCCCCTCGCTTCCCACGTGGGGGACTAGCGGGAAGTTAGCCAAAAACATTCAGTACTTC
CASSPSLPTWGTSGKLAKNIQYF
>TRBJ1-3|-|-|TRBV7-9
TGTGCCAGCAGCTATCTCTCCCCAATGACTGCGGGAAACACCATATATTTT
CASSYLSPMTAGNTIYF
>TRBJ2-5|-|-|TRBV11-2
TGTGCCAGCAGCGTCGCAAGGGGAGAGACCCAGTACTTC
CASSVARGETQYF
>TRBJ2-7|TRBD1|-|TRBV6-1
TGTGCCAGCAGAGGGAGGACAGGGGGCAGGGAGCAGTACTTC
CASRGRTGGREQYF
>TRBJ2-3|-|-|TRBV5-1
TGCGCCAGCAGGCAAACTAGGGATACGCAGTATTTT
CASRQTRDTQYF
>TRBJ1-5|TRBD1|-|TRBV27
TGTGCCAGCAGTCTAAGGACAGGGGCTCAGCCCCAGCATTTT
CASSLRTGAQPQHF
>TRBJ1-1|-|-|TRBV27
TGTGCCAGCAGTTTTACTGGTACTGAAGCTTTCTTT
CASSFTGTEAFF